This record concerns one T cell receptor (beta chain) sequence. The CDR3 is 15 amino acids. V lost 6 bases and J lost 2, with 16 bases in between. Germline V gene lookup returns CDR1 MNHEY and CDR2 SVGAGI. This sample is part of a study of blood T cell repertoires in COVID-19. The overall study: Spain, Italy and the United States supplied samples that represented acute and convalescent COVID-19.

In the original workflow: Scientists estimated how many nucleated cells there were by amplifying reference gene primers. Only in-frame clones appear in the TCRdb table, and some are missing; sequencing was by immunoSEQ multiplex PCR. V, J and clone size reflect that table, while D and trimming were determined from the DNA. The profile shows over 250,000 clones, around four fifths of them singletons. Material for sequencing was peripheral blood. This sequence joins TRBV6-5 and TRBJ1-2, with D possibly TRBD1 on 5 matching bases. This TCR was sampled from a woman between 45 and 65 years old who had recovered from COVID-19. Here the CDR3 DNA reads TGTGCCAGCAGAGTACTTGGGGCACCCAACTATGGCTACACCTTC. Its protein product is CASRVLGAPNYGYTF.